The 31 T cell receptor beta chains presented below share a single source sample, sequenced in a study of blood T cell repertoires in COVID-19. Repertoires were generated with immunoSEQ multiplex PCR, while TCRdb's copy carries only in-frame clones and drops some. Of around 250,000 clones listed, more than 85% were seen once; the top ten hold approximately 1.7%. Sequenced input: PBMCs or T cells enriched from blood (not recorded which). The receptor source for this set is a woman aged 45 to 65 who had recovered from COVID-19.

This chain links TRBV19 with TRBJ2-2, with 8 bases that match TRBD2. This CDR3 has 15 residues. J was trimmed by 3 bases and V by 6 bases; bases with no gene match: 6. Per the germline V gene, CDR1 is LNHDA and CDR2 is SQIVND (reference sequence). The CDR3: CASRTSGGDTGELFF. The DNA for the CDR3 is TGTGCCAGTAGAACTAGCGGTGGGGACACCGGGGAGCTGTTTTTT.

This chain uses TRBV15 with TRBJ2-7; 8 bases map to TRBD2. The germline gives CDR1 LNHNV, CDR2 YYDKDF (reference sequence). The CDR3 is 17 amino acids. After removal of 0 bases from V and 6 bases from J, the junction contained 13 bases not matched to a gene. CDR3 nucleotides: TGTGCCACCAGCAGAGAAAGCATCGGGACTAGGACGGTCGAGCAGTACTTC. It specifies CATSRESIGTRTVEQYF. Full variable domain (missing parts from reference TRBV15 and TRBJ2-7): DAMVIQNPRYQVTQFGKPVTLSCSQTLNHNVMYWYQQKSSQAPKLLFHYYDKDFNNEADTPDNFQSRRPNTSFCFLDIRSPGLGDTAMYLCATSRESIGTRTVEQYFGPGTRLTVT.

The rearrangement joins TRBV10-3 to TRBJ2-7; the match to TRBD1 covers 11 bases. CDR1 is ENHRY, CDR2 SYGVKD, per germline. This CDR3 comprises 15 residues. Trimming took 1 base from V and 2 from J; bases not matched to a gene: 1. The CDR3 protein is CAISEWDRGTYEQYF. CDR3 nucleotide sequence: TGTGCCATCAGTGAGTGGGACAGGGGGACCTACGAGCAGTACTTC.

The CDR3 loop is CASSASIFWPGQGAEEQYF. For the CDR3, the DNA is TGTGCCAGTAGTGCCTCCATTTTTTGGCCGGGACAGGGGGCTGAGGAGCAGTACTTC. V gene TRBV19 combines with J gene TRBJ2-7; TRBD1 matches at 12 bases. The CDR3 runs to 19 residues. From germline, CDR1 is LNHDA and CDR2 SQIVND (reference sequence). V lost 5 bases, J lost 7 bases, and 21 bases stayed unmatched.

The chain employs TRBV5-1 and TRBJ2-7; TRBD1 might be the D (6 bases). Per germline, CDR1 SGHRS and CDR2 YFSETQ. Trimming pared 5 bases from V and 4 bases from J, leaving 19 bases between. The CDR3 has 15 residues. The CDR3 nucleotides are TGCGCCAGCAGGGTACAGGGATTGAATGCGTACGAGCAGTACTTC. Translating it yields CASRVQGLNAYEQYF.

The chain employs TRBV7-6 and TRBJ1-6, with TRBD1 identical over 11 bases. V was pared by 4 bases and J by 9 bases, with 14 bases of the junction left unmatched. Germline lookup yields CDR1 SGHVS and CDR2 FNYEAQ. This CDR3 contains 18 residues. The DNA of the CDR3 is TGTGCCAGCAGCTCTAGTCCGCATGGGACAGGGGGGAGTTCACCCCTCCACTTT. Translated: CASSSSPHGTGGSSPLHF.

V gene TRBV5-5 combines with J gene TRBJ2-4; 10 nucleotides line up with TRBD1. Germline lookup yields CDR1 SGHKS and CDR2 YYEKEE (reference sequence). The junction had 10 bases not matched to a gene; V was cut back by 5 bases and J by 5 bases. CDR3 length: 16 amino acids. CDR3 protein: CASSPGQGRVENIQYF. The DNA of the CDR3 is TGTGCCAGCAGTCCGGGACAGGGGAGGGTAGAAAACATTCAGTACTTC.

This chain links TRBV3-1 (or the pseudogene TRBV3-2) with TRBJ1-3; D not certain. This CDR3 has 14 residues. V shed 4 bases and J shed 7 bases, with 14 bases lying between them. Germline-derived CDR1 and CDR2 are LGHDT and YNNKEL (reference sequence). The CDR3 protein is CASSPSSKRNTIYF. CDR3 nucleotides: TGTGCCAGCAGCCCTTCTAGCAAGCGCAACACCATATATTTT.

The chain couples TRBV30 to TRBJ1-3; D is ambiguous. The CDR3 is 14 amino acids. Trimming shortened V by 1 base and J by 0 bases, and 7 bases separated the two germline ends. CDR1 and CDR2 (germline): GTSNPN, SVGIG (reference sequence). The CDR3 nucleotides are TGTGCCTGGAGTGACCCGAGCTCTGGAAACACCATATATTTT. This gives the protein CAWSDPSSGNTIYF.

The rearrangement joins TRBV3-1 (or the pseudogene TRBV3-2) to TRBJ2-7; 12 nucleotides match TRBD1. Per the germline V gene, CDR1 is LGHDT and CDR2 is YNNKEL (reference sequence). This CDR3 has 15 amino acids. V was pared by 4 bases and J by 7 bases, with 8 bases of the junction left unmatched. The CDR3 DNA follows: TGTGCCAGCAGCCTCCGGGGACAGGGGGCGGGTGAGCAGTACTTC. Amino acids: CASSLRGQGAGEQYF.

The count of this clone is one. The chain recombines TRBV24-1 with TRBJ1-1; D not certain. Per the germline V gene, CDR1 is KGHDR and CDR2 is SFDVKD. The CDR3 is 13 amino acids. Deletions cut 7 bases from V and 0 bases from J, with 8 bases between. CDR3 DNA: TGTGCCACCAGCGGTGGTATGAACACTGAAGCTTTCTTT. Its protein product is CATSGGMNTEAFF.

This chain connects TRBV20-1 to TRBJ2-3; tentative D call: TRBD2 (6 bases). Trimming cost V 3 bases and J 0 bases, with 10 bases left between them. Germline CDR1 is DFQATT and CDR2 is SNEGSKA (reference sequence). This CDR3 comprises 14 residues. The CDR3 region has the DNA TGCAGTGCTAGTGTGGGGGGTAGCACAGATACGCAGTATTTT. It is translated as CSASVGGSTDTQYF.

The chain is built from TRBV30 and TRBJ2-7, with TRBD1 matching over 7 bases. V lost 1 base, J lost 3 bases, and 0 bases stayed unmatched. The CDR3 consists of 12 residues. CDR1 is GTSNPN and CDR2 is SVGIG in the germline V gene (reference sequence). CDR3 amino acids: CAWSGQGYEQYF. CDR3 DNA sequence: TGTGCCTGGAGTGGACAGGGCTACGAGCAGTACTTC.

The V gene is TRBV19, the J gene TRBJ2-1; 8 bases fit TRBD2. Germline values: CDR1 LNHDA, CDR2 SQIVND (reference sequence). Trimming at V came to 2 bases and at J to 9 bases, leaving 9 bases not matched to a gene. The CDR3 covers 15 residues. CDR3 protein: CASSIRTSIHPEQFF. DNA of the CDR3: TGTGCCAGTAGTATACGGACTAGCATCCATCCTGAGCAGTTCTTC.

The chain carries TRBV6-5 and TRBJ1-2, with D perhaps matching TRBD1 (6 bases). The CDR3 runs 15 residues. CDR1 and CDR2 (germline): MNHEY, SVGAGI. V was pared by 5 bases and J by 2 bases, with 15 bases between. The CDR3 reads CASSTHGGQNYGYTF. In nucleotides, the CDR3 is TGTGCCAGCAGTACTCATGGAGGACAGAACTATGGCTACACCTTC.

V and J are TRBV7-2 and TRBJ1-5; D call uncertain. Trimming cost V 1 base and J 1 base, with 11 bases left between them. This CDR3 has 16 residues. Germline V gene data show CDR1 as SGHTA and CDR2 as FQGNSA. CDR3 sequence reads: CASSLGATRSNQPQHF. The DNA of the CDR3 is TGTGCCAGCAGCTTAGGCGCGACACGGAGCAATCAGCCCCAGCATTTT.

V and J are TRBV28 and TRBJ1-2, with D possibly being TRBD1 (6 bases). V was pared by 6 bases and J by 1 base, with 15 bases between. CDR1 is MDHEN and CDR2 is SYDVKM in the germline V gene. The CDR3 totals 15 residues. The CDR3 here is CASSLGQIHNYGYTF. CDR3 in DNA: TGTGCCAGCAGCCTCGGACAGATACATAACTATGGCTACACCTTC.

The J gene is TRBJ1-1, the V gene TRBV5-8, with D uncertain. This CDR3 region has 17 residues. V lost 0 bases, J lost 4 bases, and 19 bases lay in between. The germline V gene has CDR1 SGHTS and CDR2 YDEGEE. The CDR3 loop is CASSLAYDGPWATEAFF. CDR3 bases: TGTGCCAGCAGCTTGGCCTACGACGGCCCTTGGGCCACTGAAGCTTTCTTT.

The CDR3 nucleotides read TGCAGCGTTGTGCGGGCTAACTATGGCTACACCTTC. Translated, it gives CSVVRANYGYTF. The V call is TRBV29-1, the J call TRBJ1-2; the D is unclear. The ends were cut back, 4 bases at V and 0 bases at J, with 6 bases in the middle. Germline values: CDR1 SQVTM, CDR2 ANQGSEA. This CDR3 has 12 residues.

The rearrangement links TRBV9 to TRBJ2-1; D is undetermined. CDR1 is SGDLS and CDR2 is YYNGEE in the germline V gene. The CDR3 extends over 14 amino acids. Trimming left V 3 bases short and J 1 base short, with 8 bases between. Written as DNA, the CDR3 is TGTGCCAGCAGCGATAGCTATTCCTACAATGAGCAGTTCTTC. Protein: CASSDSYSYNEQFF.

The rearrangement links TRBV27 to TRBJ2-1, with D perhaps matching TRBD2 (5 bases). The germline CDR1 and CDR2 sequences are MNHEY and SMNVEV (reference sequence). V dropped 5 bases and J dropped 6 bases, with 14 bases sitting between them. The CDR3 runs to 14 residues. CDR3 residues: CASSPPARGNEQFF. In DNA, the CDR3 is TGTGCCAGCAGTCCCCCGGCCCGGGGCAATGAGCAGTTCTTC.

The chain is built from TRBV2 and TRBJ2-1; TRBD1 agrees at 9 bases. The CDR3 has 15 residues. Trimming at V came to 6 bases and at J to 3 bases, leaving 6 bases not matched to a gene. Germline V gene lookup returns CDR1 SNHLY and CDR2 FYNNEI. CDR3 in DNA: TGTGCCAGCAGCCCGGGACAGGGCCTCTACAATGAGCAGTTCTTC. Translation gives CASSPGQGLYNEQFF.

The chain combines TRBV28 with TRBJ2-3, with TRBD1 matching 7 bases. The CDR3 is 12 amino acids. Germline V gene lookup returns CDR1 MDHEN and CDR2 SYDVKM. The trim removed 10 bases at V and 4 bases at J, leaving 5 bases unmatched. CDR3 protein: CAIQGDADTQYF. CDR3 bases: TGTGCCATCCAGGGGGACGCAGATACGCAGTATTTT.

The V gene is TRBV30, the J gene TRBJ1-1; a weak D match, TRBD1 (6 bases). V lost 2 bases and J 8 bases, leaving 15 bases between the germline ends. Germline assignment: CDR1 GTSNPN and CDR2 SVGIG (reference sequence). This CDR3 spans 13 amino acids. The CDR3 DNA follows: TGTGCCTGGAGTTTACAGGGTCGTGGGGAAGCTTTCTTT. Residues: CAWSLQGRGEAFF.

The chain employs TRBV30 and TRBJ2-2, with 8 positions matching TRBD2. This CDR3 has 16 amino acids. Germline V lookup: CDR1 GTSNPN, CDR2 SVGIG (reference sequence). The V segment lost 6 bases and the J segment 3 bases; nucleotides outside the gene matches: 12. The CDR3 region is CACYARTSWYTGELFF. In DNA form, the CDR3 reads TGTGCCTGCTACGCCAGGACTAGCTGGTACACCGGGGAGCTGTTTTTT.

The V call is TRBV18, the J call TRBJ1-3, with a possible D match to TRBD1 (6 bases). The CDR3 loop spans 16 amino acids. Trimming removed 4 bases at V and 0 bases at J, with 13 bases between. CDR1 KGHSH and CDR2 LQKENI come from the germline V gene. The CDR3 loop is CASSHSGADSGNTIYF. CDR3 nucleotide sequence: TGTGCCAGCTCACACTCAGGGGCCGACTCTGGAAACACCATATATTTT.

V and J are TRBV5-1 and TRBJ2-7; tentative D call: TRBD2 (6 bases). V shed 0 bases and J shed 9 bases, with 19 bases lying between them. This CDR3 contains 15 residues. Per the germline V gene, CDR1 is SGHRS and CDR2 is YFSETQ. The CDR3 coding sequence is TGCGCCAGCAGCTTGGATTCAGACTGGAACGGGGGGCAGTACTTC. Protein sequence: CASSLDSDWNGGQYF.

This clone came up a few times. V and J are TRBV7-6 and TRBJ2-5; 11 nucleotides match TRBD2. V lost 4 bases, J lost 4 bases, and 11 bases stayed unmatched. Germline values: CDR1 SGHVS, CDR2 FNYEAQ. This CDR3 spans 17 amino acids. CDR3 in amino acids: CASSSGLAGLGLETQYF. The CDR3 nucleotides read TGTGCCAGCAGCTCCGGACTAGCGGGCCTAGGGTTAGAGACCCAGTACTTC.

The chain joins TRBV5-5 to TRBJ1-2, with D maybe TRBD1 (5 bases). This CDR3 contains 12 residues. Trimming removed 4 bases at V and 7 bases at J, with 11 bases between. Germline assignment: CDR1 SGHKS and CDR2 YYEKEE (reference sequence). The CDR3: CASSKTVTGYTF. The CDR3 bases are TGTGCCAGCAGCAAGACAGTAACTGGCTACACCTTC.

This chain joins TRBV5-1 and TRBJ2-3; D unresolved. Germline CDR1 SGHRS, CDR2 YFSETQ. V lost 4 bases and J lost 4, with 7 bases in between. The CDR3 totals 12 residues. The DNA for the CDR3 is TGCGCCAGCAGCGGGCCCTCAGATACGCAGTATTTT. Translated: CASSGPSDTQYF.

This chain connects TRBV2 to TRBJ2-1, with TRBD2 matching over 7 bases. The ends lost 1 base at V and 3 bases at J; junction bases unmatched: 3. Germline V CDR1 and CDR2: SNHLY, FYNNEI. The CDR3 length is 15 residues. DNA of the CDR3: TGTGCCAGCAGTGAAGGTGCTAGCGGCTACAATGAGCAGTTCTTC. Amino acids: CASSEGASGYNEQFF.